This passage covers 2 T cell receptor beta chains from one sample sequenced in a study of cytomegalovirus exposure and HLA in healthy donors. Amplification used 60 Vbeta primers and 13 Jbeta primers. Clones were read by immunoSEQ multiplex PCR, and TCRdb kept only the in-frame ones, dropping some. The sample lists about 190,000 clones; around nine tenths were seen once. Sequencing was performed on PBMCs. All receptors derive from a woman aged 18-29 years in good health and CMV-seronegative.

The chain links TRBV5-1 to TRBJ1-1, with D tentatively TRBD1 (6 bases). CDR3 length equals 12 residues. Germline loops: CDR1 SGHRS, CDR2 YFSETQ. Trimming cost V 10 bases and J 7 bases, with 17 bases left between them. For the CDR3, the DNA is TGCGCCTCCAGCTGGGGGCGAGATGAAGCTTTCTTT. Its translation: CASSWGRDEAFF.

The chain links TRBV10-2 to TRBJ2-3; TRBD1 matches at 7 bases. The CDR3 loop spans 14 amino acids. Losses at the gene ends were 3 bases for V and 2 bases for J; bases not matched to a gene: 2. Germline loops: CDR1 WSHSY, CDR2 SAAADI. DNA of the CDR3: TGCGCCAGCAGTGAAGGGGGCTACACAGATACGCAGTATTTT. Protein product: CASSEGGYTDTQYF.